The clone carrying this T cell receptor beta chain was seen more than once but under ten times. Its target is unknown. This sample is part of a study of T-cell memory formation after mild COVID-19. Study-wide points: Detection of some responders pre-infection suggested pre-existing cross-reactive memory T cells participated. A second wave expanding day 15 to 37 was CD4+-biased; contracting clones were balanced. CM and EM subsets held most contracting CD4+ clones; EMRA held CD8+ ones.

Barcoded TCR alpha and TCR beta cDNA libraries with UMIs came from 5'RACE using constant-segment primers. MiXCR, applied by TCRdb to the 5' RACE reads, yields one record per CDR3 protein. The table includes approximately 350,000 distinct CDR3 sequences, over 25% detected once. Germline values: CDR1 MNHNS, CDR2 SASEGT. The CDR3 runs to 15 residues. Trimming shortened V by 4 bases and J by 0 bases, and 13 bases separated the two germline ends. This receptor was obtained from an adult woman who had mild COVID-19 (a few samples of this study predate the infection). Cell type and time point are not known. The J gene is TRBJ2-7, the V gene TRBV6-1; D ambiguous. Specimen: PBMCs or a T cell subset sorted from them (not recorded which). In DNA form, the CDR3 reads TGTGCCAGCAGTGCGCCCGGTGAGAGCTCCTACGAGCAGTACTTC. Protein: CASSAPGESSYEQYF.